The 8 T cell receptor beta chains listed next were all sequenced from one sample in a study of blood T cells in healthy people across ages. A second about 6 to 12 cycle PCR used barcoded and J-beta primers. TCRdb reprocessed the 5' RACE reads with MiXCR, giving one entry per CDR3 protein. The table shows about 600,000 distinct CDR3 sequences, with roughly 48% occurring only once. The specimen was blood. The receptors shown here come from a man at least 80 years old in good health.

This clonotype was seen ten or more times. An end of the junction does not agree with germline; a read error may underlie this. This chain connects TRBV27 to TRBJ2-5, with TRBD2 matching 9 bases. The CDR3 has 13 residues. From germline, CDR1 is MNHEY and CDR2 SMNVEV (reference sequence). The CDR3 DNA reads TGCGCCAGCAGCAGACTAGCGGAAGAGACCCAGTACTTC. This gives the protein CASSRLAEETQYF.

This clonotype was seen a handful of times. V gene TRBV7-2 combines with J gene TRBJ1-6; D not resolved. The germline gives CDR1 SGHTA, CDR2 FQGNSA. The CDR3 sequence is 13 residues long. V lost 6 bases and J 1 base, leaving 4 bases between the germline ends. In DNA, the CDR3 is TGTGCCAGCAGTTTATCCTATAATTCACCCCTCCACTTT. Translation: CASSLSYNSPLHF.

CDR3 sequence: CASSLFGGSNEQFF. For the CDR3, the DNA is TGTGCCAGCAGCTTGTTTGGCGGGTCCAATGAGCAGTTCTTC. The chain links TRBV7-9 to TRBJ2-1, with D possibly matching TRBD2 (5 bases). V lost 3 bases and J lost 6, with 12 bases in between. The CDR3 length is 14 residues. Germline assignment: CDR1 SEHNR and CDR2 FQNEAQ (reference sequence).

This clonotype was recorded a few times. The J gene is TRBJ1-2, the V gene TRBV20-1; D unresolved. Germline CDR1 reads DFQATT; CDR2 reads SNEGSKA (reference sequence). V lost 5 bases and J 6 bases, leaving 16 bases between the germline ends. The length of the CDR3 is 13 residues. This CDR3 is CSAGPGANNGYTF. CDR3 nucleotide sequence: TGCAGTGCTGGCCCCGGAGCGAATAATGGCTACACCTTC.

This clonotype has more than one count but fewer than ten. The V and J genes are TRBV29-1 and TRBJ2-1; 9 bases agree with TRBD2. Germline loops: CDR1 SQVTM, CDR2 ANQGSEA. The CDR3 loop spans 15 amino acids. J was trimmed by 15 bases and V by 3 bases; bases with no gene match: 18. In DNA form, the CDR3 reads TGCAGCGTTGATAAGCGGGAGGAATACCCTCCTCGTGCGTTCTTC. Protein: CSVDKREEYPPRAFF.

On this clonotype: One end of the junction is discordant with germline, which a read error may explain. This chain connects TRBV29-1 to TRBJ2-1; D gene uncertain. The CDR3 contains 15 residues. Germline V lookup: CDR1 SQVTM, CDR2 ANQGSEA. CDR3 amino acids: CSVPRTVSSYNERFF. Here the CDR3 DNA reads TGCAGCGTCCCTCGTACCGTGAGCTCCTACAATGAGCGGTTCTTC.

This clonotype has only a few counts. The genes are TRBV20-1 and TRBJ2-5; TRBD2 matches at 8 bases. J lost 2 bases, V lost 5 bases, and 7 bases had no gene match. This CDR3 spans 14 amino acids. Germline CDR1 reads DFQATT; CDR2 reads SNEGSKA (reference sequence). The CDR3 bases are TGCAGTGCTCCGATAGCGGGGTCACAAGAGACCCAGTACTTC. Translating gives CSAPIAGSQETQYF.

The chain couples TRBV7-2 to TRBJ1-2, with TRBD1 as a possible D gene (5 bases). The CDR3 is made up of 12 amino acids. The V gene lost 10 bases and the J gene lost 2 bases, with 11 bases spanning the gap. The germline V gene has CDR1 SGHTA and CDR2 FQGNSA. CDR3 sequence (DNA): TGTGCCAATGGCGGGGGAAACTATGGCTACACCTTC. It translates to CANGGGNYGYTF.